The sequence of this TCR beta chain was determined in a study of cytomegalovirus exposure and HLA in healthy donors. In the PCR, 60 Vbeta and 13 Jbeta primers were used. The repertoire was sequenced with immunoSEQ multiplex PCR; TCRdb's copy has only in-frame clones and lacks some. The profile shows under 200,000 clones, 79% of them singletons. The germline V gene has CDR1 SGDLS and CDR2 YYNGEE. The length of the CDR3 is 15 residues. V lost 4 bases, J lost 4 bases, and 6 bases stayed unmatched. This chain connects TRBV9 to TRBJ1-1; 11 nucleotides match TRBD1. The sample consisted of PBMCs. The TCR comes from a woman aged 40-49 years in good health and CMV-seronegative. CDR3 sequence (DNA): TGTGCCAGCAGCCCTCGGGACAGGGGGAGCACTGAAGCTTTCTTT. Translating it yields CASSPRDRGSTEAFF.